One and the same sample provided the 17 T cell receptor beta chains below, sequenced in a study of cytotoxic CD8 clonotypes in ibrutinib-treated CLL (dated by TCRdb to the early 2020s). Reading the label with the study, this specimen's time point is: roughly 2 years on ibrutinib. Library generation was performed with the immunoSEQ multiplex PCR assay. Sourced from immuneACCESS, this table was stored by TCRdb with only in-frame sequences that have V and J called. A share of the clones is absent; for the studies checked, an unresolved V gene accounts for under half, and the remainder has no known explanation. The sample data list around 70,000 clones, and approximately 87% of these were observed just once. Of the sample, less than 45% falls within the top ten clones. Sequenced here: PBMCs, sampled after 24 months of ibrutinib treatment. The receptors come from a human donor with chronic lymphocytic leukemia.

This chain uses TRBV7-9 with TRBJ1-4, with 7 bases that match TRBD1. The ends lost 3 bases at V and 7 bases at J; junction bases unmatched: 11. The length of the CDR3 is 16 residues. Germline lookup yields CDR1 SEHNR and CDR2 FQNEAQ (reference sequence). CDR3 region: CASSFLTTGEAEKLFF. In DNA form, the CDR3 reads TGTGCCAGCAGCTTCCTCACTACAGGGGAGGCTGAAAAACTGTTTTTT. The whole variable domain, filled in from reference TRBV7-9 and TRBJ1-4, reads DTGVSQNPRHKITKRGQNVTFRCDPISEHNRLYWYRQTLGQGPEFLTYFQNEAQLEKSRLLSDRFSAERPKGSFSTLEIQRTEQGDSAMYLCASSFLTTGEAEKLFFGSGTQLSVL.

The chain employs TRBV7-3 and TRBJ2-7; TRBD1 aligns across 12 bases. The V gene's germline CDR1 is SGHTA and CDR2 FQGTGA. This CDR3 contains 17 residues. With 2 bases clipped from V and 2 bases from J, the junction kept 7 bases outside the gene matches. The CDR3 loop is CASSLPRRDRGPYEQYF. Here the CDR3 DNA reads TGTGCCAGCAGCTTACCCCGCCGGGACAGGGGGCCCTACGAGCAGTACTTC.

The V and J genes are TRBV5-4 and TRBJ2-3; no clear D. The CDR3 has 14 amino acids. V lost 5 bases and J lost 0, with 10 bases in between. Germline V gene lookup returns CDR1 SGHNT and CDR2 YYREEE (reference sequence). The CDR3 sequence: CASSSDGSTDTQYF. In nucleotides, the CDR3 is TGTGCCAGCAGTTCGGACGGCAGCACAGATACGCAGTATTTT.

This clone was seen a single time. The V gene is TRBV5-1, the J gene TRBJ2-3; D unresolved. Trimming removed 9 bases at V and 5 bases at J, with 10 bases between. The CDR3 spans 11 residues. Germline V gene lookup returns CDR1 SGHRS and CDR2 YFSETQ. The CDR3 DNA follows: TGCGCCACCTCTGATTTAGATACGCAGTATTTT. As protein: CATSDLDTQYF. Drawing the rest from reference TRBV5-1 and TRBJ2-3, the complete variable domain is KAGVTQTPRYLIKTRGQQVTLSCSPISGHRSVSWYQQTPGQGLQFLFEYFSETQRNKGNFPGRFSGRQFSNSRSEMNVSTLELGDSALYLCATSDLDTQYFGPGTRLTVL.

The V gene is TRBV2, the J gene TRBJ2-2; unclear D gene. The CDR3 has 14 residues. Germline CDR1 and CDR2: SNHLY and FYNNEI. With 7 bases removed from V and 8 bases from J, the gap between germline ends came to 17 bases. CDR3 in amino acids: CASTFSRVQGELFF. DNA for the CDR3: TGTGCCAGCACCTTCAGTCGGGTGCAAGGGGAGCTGTTTTTT.

V usage is TRBV5-6 and J usage is TRBJ2-5; D is unresolved. Trimming took off 2 bases at V and 5 bases at J, with 13 bases between the two ends. This CDR3 region has 14 residues. Germline CDR1 SGHDT, CDR2 YYEEEE. The CDR3 spells CASSLGVLVETQYF. Written as DNA, the CDR3 is TGTGCCAGCAGCTTAGGCGTGTTGGTGGAGACCCAGTACTTC.

The rearrangement uses TRBV5-1 and TRBJ2-2; TRBD2 is a possible D gene (5 bases). From germline, CDR1 is SGHRS and CDR2 YFSETQ. Trimming left V 2 bases short and J 5 bases short, with 7 bases between. CDR3 length equals 13 residues. DNA of the CDR3: TGCGCCAGCAGCTTAACGGGGACCGGGGAGCTGTTTTTT. Its translation: CASSLTGTGELFF.

The chain combines TRBV6-1 with TRBJ2-7, with 9 bases matching TRBD2. Trimming at V came to 2 bases and at J to 1 base, leaving 9 bases not matched to a gene. The V gene's germline CDR1 is MNHNS and CDR2 SASEGT. The CDR3 spans 17 residues. The CDR3 bases are TGTGCCAGCAGTGAAATTATCGACACTAGCGGGTCCTACGAGCAGTACTTC. Translated: CASSEIIDTSGSYEQYF.

V and J are TRBV19 and TRBJ2-1; 11 positions agree with TRBD1. CDR3 length: 17 amino acids. J lost 6 bases, V lost 3 bases, and 10 bases had no gene match. CDR1 LNHDA and CDR2 SQIVND come from the germline V gene (reference sequence). In DNA form, the CDR3 reads TGTGCCAGTAGTATGCCCAATTTGGGGACAGGGGGCAATGAGCAGTTCTTC. It yields the protein CASSMPNLGTGGNEQFF.

CDR3 residues: CASSARTAGGNGELFF. As DNA, the CDR3 is TGTGCCAGCAGCGCTCGGACAGCCGGGGGAAACGGGGAGCTGTTTTTT. The J gene is TRBJ2-2, the V gene TRBV9, with D possibly called TRBD1 or TRBD2 (6 bases each). This CDR3 spans 16 amino acids. V was clipped by 3 bases and J by 7 bases, with 19 bases between them. Germline V gives CDR1 SGDLS, CDR2 YYNGEE.

This clone has just one count. This rearrangement joins TRBV5-6 to TRBJ2-1, with 10 bases matching TRBD2. Germline V gene lookup returns CDR1 SGHDT and CDR2 YYEEEE. The CDR3 has 15 amino acids. With 5 bases clipped from V and 4 bases from J, the junction kept 6 bases outside the gene matches. For the CDR3, the DNA is TGTGCCAGCAGGAGGGGACTAGCGAGATACAATGAGCAGTTCTTC. It codes for CASRRGLARYNEQFF. Supplemented by reference TRBV5-6 and TRBJ2-1, the full variable domain reads DAGVTQSPTHLIKTRGQQVTLRCSPKSGHDTVSWYQQALGQGPQFIFQYYEEEERQRGNFPDRFSGHQFPNYSSELNVNALLLGDSALYLCASRRGLARYNEQFFGPGTRLTVL.

In this sample, this clone turned up once. This chain uses TRBV5-1 with TRBJ2-3, with D possibly being TRBD2 (5 bases). Trimming stripped 4 bases from V and 0 bases from J, with 15 bases between. CDR3 size: 16 residues. From germline, CDR1 is SGHRS and CDR2 YFSETQ. The CDR3 loop is CASSPEAGSSTDTQYF. CDR3 sequence (DNA): TGCGCCAGCAGCCCGGAGGCAGGTTCTAGCACAGATACGCAGTATTTT.

V and J are TRBV30 and TRBJ1-4; TRBD1 might be the D (6 bases). The germline V gene has CDR1 GTSNPN and CDR2 SVGIG (reference sequence). This CDR3 is built from 15 residues. The germline V and J ends were trimmed by 4 bases and 8 bases, with 20 bases remaining between them. DNA for the CDR3: TGTGCCTGGACGTCTAGGGGGGGAGGAGGGGAAAAACTGTTTTTT. Protein: CAWTSRGGGGEKLFF.

This clone was seen a single time. The J gene is TRBJ2-7, the V gene TRBV27; weak D call: TRBD2 (6 bases). V was pared by 6 bases and J by 1 base, with 16 bases between. Germline V gene lookup returns CDR1 MNHEY and CDR2 SMNVEV (reference sequence). The CDR3 totals 15 residues. This chain's CDR3 is CASRNRRRGSYEQYF. CDR3 DNA: TGTGCCAGCAGGAACAGGAGGAGGGGTTCCTACGAGCAGTACTTC.

CDR3 residues: CASSQDLGRTQETQYF. The CDR3 region has the DNA TGCGCCAGCAGCCAAGACTTGGGACGGACCCAAGAGACCCAGTACTTC. The rearrangement links TRBV4-3 to TRBJ2-5; perhaps D is TRBD1 or TRBD2 (5 bases each). Germline V gene sequence: CDR1 LGHNA, CDR2 YSLEER. The germline V and J ends were trimmed by 0 bases and 1 base, with 12 bases remaining between them. This CDR3 contains 16 residues.

The chain uses TRBV29-1 and TRBJ1-1, with no clear D. Germline V gene sequence: CDR1 SQVTM, CDR2 ANQGSEA. The CDR3 has 12 residues. Trimming shortened V by 5 bases and J by 1 base, and 8 bases separated the two germline ends. The CDR3 is CSVYDGNTEAFF. The CDR3 DNA is TGCAGCGTTTATGATGGGAACACTGAAGCTTTCTTT.

V is TRBV7-2 and J is TRBJ2-5, with D possibly matching TRBD2 (6 bases). The CDR3 sequence is 14 residues long. From germline, CDR1 is SGHTA and CDR2 FQGNSA. Trimming pared 1 base from V and 4 bases from J, leaving 10 bases between. CDR3 DNA sequence: TGTGCCAGCAGCTTAGTCGGGGGTGGAGAGACCCAGTACTTC. Protein product: CASSLVGGGETQYF.